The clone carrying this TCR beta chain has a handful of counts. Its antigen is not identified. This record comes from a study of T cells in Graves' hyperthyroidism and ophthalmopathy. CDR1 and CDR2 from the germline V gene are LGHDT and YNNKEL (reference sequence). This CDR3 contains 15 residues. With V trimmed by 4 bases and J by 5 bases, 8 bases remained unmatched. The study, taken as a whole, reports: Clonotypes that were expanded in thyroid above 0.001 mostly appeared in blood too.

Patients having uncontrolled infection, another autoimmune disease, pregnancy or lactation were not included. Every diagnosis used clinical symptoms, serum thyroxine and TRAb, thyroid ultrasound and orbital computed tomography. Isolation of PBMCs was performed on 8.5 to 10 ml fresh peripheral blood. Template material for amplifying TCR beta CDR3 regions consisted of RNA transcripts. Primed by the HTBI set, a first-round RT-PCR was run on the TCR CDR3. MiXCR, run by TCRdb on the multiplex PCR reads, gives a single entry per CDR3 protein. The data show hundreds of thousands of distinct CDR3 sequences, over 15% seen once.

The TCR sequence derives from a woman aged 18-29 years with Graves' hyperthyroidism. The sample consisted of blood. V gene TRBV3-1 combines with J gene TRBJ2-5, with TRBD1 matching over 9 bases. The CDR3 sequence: CASSPRDRVGETQYF. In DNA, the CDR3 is TGTGCCAGCAGCCCACGGGACAGGGTCGGGGAGACCCAGTACTTC.